What follows are 12 T cell receptor beta chains derived from one specimen sequenced in a study of human T cells and chemical hapten exposure (dated by TCRdb to the early 2020s). The sample's time point, from its label and the paper: patch test 3, about 24 weeks after DPC sensitization. The treatment or condition tag for this specimen amounts to: therapeutic diphenylcyclopropenone sensitization with weekly scalp DPC. The receptor library was made with RACE. Instrument on record: NextSeq 500. TCRdb's own reprocessing of the public reads used fastp at Q25 and MiXCR and kept productive beta chains. Every distinct CDR3 protein forms one entry, paired with its most common genes and DNA. In this sample the table shows about 120,000 distinct CDR3 sequences, approximately 10% of which occur a single time. In total, the top ten clones hold around 2.2% of the sample. This sample comprised whole blood, obtained in connection with sensitization to the hapten diphenylcyclopropenone (DPC). These receptors were collected from a woman aged 50 to 65 with alopecia areata. Some clones in this sample may be carry-over from other donors' samples.

This clonotype was observed a handful of times. This chain joins TRBV12-3 or TRBV12-4 and TRBJ2-5; 10 bases align to TRBD1. The CDR3 runs 15 residues. J gave up 5 bases and V 0 bases, and 3 bases lay outside the gene matches. CDR3 in amino acids: CASSLAGTGAETQYF. The DNA for the CDR3 is TGTGCCAGCAGTTTAGCTGGGACAGGGGCCGAGACCCAGTACTTC.

V is TRBV20-1 and J is TRBJ2-7, with D maybe TRBD1 (6 bases). CDR1 and CDR2 (germline): DFQATT, SNEGSKA (reference sequence). This CDR3 has 14 residues. Trimming shortened V by 1 base and J by 6 bases, and 16 bases separated the two germline ends. The DNA for the CDR3 is TGCAGTGCTAGAGTTGGCAGGGGTCCCGTCGAGCAGTACTTC. Its translation: CSARVGRGPVEQYF.

The chain carries TRBV5-1 and TRBJ1-1; possibly TRBD1 for D (6 bases). The CDR3 totals 14 residues. Germline V gene data show CDR1 as SGHRS and CDR2 as YFSETQ. Deletions cut 4 bases from V and 5 bases from J, with 15 bases between. CDR3 sequence: CASSPEGGRTEAFF. CDR3 in DNA: TGCGCCAGCAGCCCGGAGGGGGGGCGTACTGAAGCTTTCTTT.

V and J are TRBV11-2 and TRBJ1-6; no definite D call. V shed 1 base and J shed 3 bases, with 4 bases lying between them. Germline loops: CDR1 SGHAT, CDR2 FQNNGV. The CDR3 is 14 amino acids. Here the CDR3 reads CASSLGVYNSPLHF. The CDR3 nucleotides read TGTGCCAGCAGCTTAGGGGTCTATAATTCACCCCTCCACTTT.

A few counts support this clonotype. The gene calls are TRBV12-3 or TRBV12-4 and TRBJ1-3; D gene ambiguous. The CDR3 is made up of 13 amino acids. The ends were cut back, 1 base at V and 0 bases at J, with 1 base in the middle. Here the CDR3 DNA reads TGTGCCAGCAGTTTAGACTCTGGAAACACCATATATTTT. Amino acids: CASSLDSGNTIYF.

The sample holds many counts of this clonotype. The V call is TRBV2, the J call TRBJ1-3, with D possibly being TRBD1 (5 bases). Trimming took 6 bases from V and 4 from J, leaving 13 bases between them. The germline gives CDR1 SNHLY, CDR2 FYNNEI. This CDR3 contains 14 residues. Here the CDR3 reads CASRDPRQGNTIYF. CDR3 DNA: TGTGCCAGCAGGGATCCAAGACAGGGAAACACCATATATTTT.

The V gene is TRBV6-2 or TRBV6-3, the J gene TRBJ2-3; D gene ambiguous. V was clipped by 6 bases and J by 0 bases, with 10 bases between them. Germline V gene sequence: CDR1 MNHEY, CDR2 SVGEGT. This CDR3 region has 14 residues. The CDR3 protein is CASRLFGSTDTQYF. The CDR3 nucleotides read TGTGCCAGCAGGCTATTTGGGAGCACAGATACGCAGTATTTT.

The J gene is TRBJ1-4, the V gene TRBV7-9; D uncertain. The CDR3 extends over 15 amino acids. V gave up 3 bases and J gave up 4 bases, with 12 bases separating them. Germline V CDR1 and CDR2: SEHNR, FQNEAQ (reference sequence). The CDR3, as DNA: TGTGCCAGCAGCTTCGGCCGCTCATTTAATGAAAAACTGTTTTTT. This sequence encodes CASSFGRSFNEKLFF.

This clonotype has a count of ten or more. The rearrangement uses TRBV20-1 and TRBJ1-3; possible D gene TRBD1, 6 bases. CDR3 size: 14 residues. Germline CDR1 is DFQATT and CDR2 is SNEGSKA (reference sequence). V was trimmed by 0 bases and J by 2 bases, leaving 8 bases between them. The CDR3, as DNA: TGCAGTGCTAGAGACGACAGGACTGGAAACACCATATATTTT. Its protein is CSARDDRTGNTIYF.

This clonotype was seen at least ten times. The V and J genes are TRBV20-1 and TRBJ2-5; 11 positions match TRBD1. CDR3 length: 14 amino acids. Germline loops: CDR1 DFQATT, CDR2 SNEGSKA (reference sequence). V trimming: 3 bases; J trimming: 2 bases; junction bases outside the gene matches: 2. DNA for the CDR3: TGCAGTGCTAGCCGGGACAGGGGGCAAGAGACCCAGTACTTC. As protein: CSASRDRGQETQYF.

This clonotype has just a few counts. The genes are TRBV2 and TRBJ2-6; TRBD1 is a possible D gene (6 bases). CDR1 is SNHLY, CDR2 FYNNEI, per germline. Between the trimmed V and J ends, which lost 6 bases and 4 bases, there was a span of 16 bases. The CDR3 extends over 16 amino acids. CDR3 nucleotides: TGTGCCAGCAGCTCGGACAGTTTTCGGGGGGCCAACGTCCTGACTTTC. Amino acids: CASSSDSFRGANVLTF.

The chain recombines TRBV29-1 with TRBJ2-1; D call uncertain. CDR1 SQVTM and CDR2 ANQGSEA come from the germline V gene. Trimming pared 3 bases from V and 0 bases from J, leaving 9 bases between. The CDR3 is made up of 14 amino acids. CDR3 sequence reads: CSVEQQASYNEQFF. In DNA form, the CDR3 reads TGCAGCGTTGAGCAGCAGGCCTCCTACAATGAGCAGTTCTTC.